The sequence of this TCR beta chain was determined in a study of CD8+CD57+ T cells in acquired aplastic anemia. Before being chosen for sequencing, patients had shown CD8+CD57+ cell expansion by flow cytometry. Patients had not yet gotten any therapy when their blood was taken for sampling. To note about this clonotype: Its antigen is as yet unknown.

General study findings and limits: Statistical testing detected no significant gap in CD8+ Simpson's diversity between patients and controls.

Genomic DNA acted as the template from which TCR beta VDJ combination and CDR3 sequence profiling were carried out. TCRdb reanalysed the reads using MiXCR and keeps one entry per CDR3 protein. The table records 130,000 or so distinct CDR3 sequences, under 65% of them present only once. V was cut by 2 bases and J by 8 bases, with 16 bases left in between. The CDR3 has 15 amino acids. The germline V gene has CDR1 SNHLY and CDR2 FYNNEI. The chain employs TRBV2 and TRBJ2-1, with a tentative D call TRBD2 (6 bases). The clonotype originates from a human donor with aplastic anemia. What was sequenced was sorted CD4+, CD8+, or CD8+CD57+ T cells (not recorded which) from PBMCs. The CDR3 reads CASSESRGKRYEQFF. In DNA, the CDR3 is TGTGCCAGCAGTGAATCTCGGGGGAAGCGGTATGAGCAGTTCTTC.